This T cell receptor beta chain was sequenced during a study of blood T cell repertoires in COVID-19 (dated by TCRdb to the early 2020s). At the level of the whole study: Samples from collaborators originated in the United States, Italy and Spain and spanned both the acute and convalescent phases of COVID-19. The material from the prospective study consisted of cDNA or gDNA derived from T cells, B-cell-depleted T cells, or PBMCs. Subjects who had been exposed to COVID-19, were actively infected with it, or had recovered from it provided the deeply sampled blood TCRbeta repertoires that made up the dataset. A freely available public database, intended as a resource for researchers studying the immune response to SARS-CoV-2, is where the repertoires were released. Samples came from the ongoing ImmuneRACE study (first 160 participants) plus 1,254 subjects from 6 global collaborators. Nearly every sample came with metadata listing a de-identified subject ID, COVID-19 status, age in years and sex. HLA class I and class II types, where available, came from metadata supplied by the sample provider rather than from assay-based typing.

TCRbeta CDR3 regions were amplified from genomic DNA by means of the immunoSEQ Assay, a bias-controlled multiplex PCR. In the source study's methods: Within the assay, amplification of reference gene primers was used to estimate how many nucleated cells each sample contained. To quantify the absolute abundance of each unique TCRbeta CDR3 rearrangement, sequence reads were collapsed and filtered. For each sample, productive Simpson clonality was calculated by taking the square root of Simpson's diversity index across productive rearrangements. The source is immuneACCESS, and TCRdb retained only in-frame sequences with V and J called. Part of the clones is not carried over; for the studies checked, unresolved V genes explain less than half of this, and the remainder is unexplained. Clone size and the V and J calls come from that table; the DNA yielded D and trimming. In this sample the table shows 140,000 or so clones, approximately 85% of which occur a single time. In total, the top ten clones hold about 2% of the sample.

V loses 4 bases of germline sequence and J loses 1 base, and the interval between the two ends is 15 bases. For CDR1 and CDR2, the germline V gene lists SGHRS and YFSETQ. The CDR3 numbers 17 residues from cysteine through phenylalanine. Kept here is only the CDR3 DNA, which spans 51 bases and is read in frame from base 1. The paper as a whole reports these results and caveats: Clinical and demographic metadata were provided uncurated, with the amount varying by source and participant.

Concerning this clone: Its cognate antigen has yet to be identified. No base-level quality is on record; no much larger clone is a single base apart.

Whole blood was collected in K2EDTA tubes by collaborating institutions according to the institutions' own protocols. For TCRbeta analysis, collaborators shipped samples in one of three forms: frozen whole blood, isolated PBMCs, or DNA extracted from either of those sample types. The specimen sequenced was peripheral blood. The sequence was obtained from a man between 65 and 85 years old with acute or convalescent COVID-19. This chain is built from TRBV5-1 and TRBJ2-6, with the identity of the D gene unclear. In nucleotide form, the sequence is TGCGCCAGCAGCGAACGCCCCACACGATCTGGGGCCAACGTCCTGACTTTC. Its protein is CASSERPTRSGANVLTF.